These T cell receptor beta chains were read from a single sample in a study of OX40 agonist ivuxolimab in advanced cancers. Sequencing used immunoSEQ multiplex PCR; TCRdb keeps in-frame clones, though not all of them. The sample yields 25,000 to 30,000 clones, 70% to 80% seen once. Sequenced material: CD4+ or CD8+ T cells sorted from blood, taken in a trial of the OX40 agonist ivuxolimab. The receptors stem from an adult with an advanced solid tumor such as melanoma, head and neck, liver or kidney cancer. CDR3s include the opening cysteine and the closing phenylalanine or tryptophan. Each record gives: J gene, D gene, V gene, clone size, CDR3 protein, CDR3 DNA. D genes are given only for firm matches. Rows give clone size only sometimes, using once, few, many, or a class for an expanded clone.

J gene: TRBJ2-3; D gene: TRBD2; V gene: TRBV4-3; clone size: NA; CDR3 protein: CASSQARELAGSDTQYF; CDR3 DNA: TGCGCCAGCAGCCAAGCAAGGGAACTAGCGGGGTCAGATACGCAGTATTTT
J gene: TRBJ2-7; D gene: NA; V gene: TRBV5-6; clone size: NA; CDR3 protein: CASSSPGHTYEQYF; CDR3 DNA: TGTGCCAGCAGCTCCCCGGGACACACCTACGAGCAGTACTTC
J gene: TRBJ1-1; D gene: TRBD1; V gene: TRBV7-2; clone size: NA; CDR3 protein: CASSLGQGSTEAFF; CDR3 DNA: TGTGCCAGCAGCTTGGGACAGGGAAGCACTGAAGCTTTCTTT
J gene: TRBJ2-2; D gene: NA; V gene: TRBV4-3; clone size: few; CDR3 protein: CASSLTPDTGELFF; CDR3 DNA: TGCGCCAGCAGCCTAACACCGGACACCGGGGAGCTGTTTTTT
J gene: TRBJ2-7; D gene: TRBD1; V gene: TRBV15; clone size: NA; CDR3 protein: CATSKGGRDRESYEQYF; CDR3 DNA: TGTGCCACCAGCAAGGGAGGGCGGGACAGGGAGTCCTACGAGCAGTACTTC
J gene: TRBJ1-5; D gene: TRBD1; V gene: TRBV4-1; clone size: NA; CDR3 protein: CASSHQAGTGPNQPQHF; CDR3 DNA: TGCGCCAGCAGCCACCAGGCCGGGACAGGACCCAATCAGCCCCAGCATTTT
J gene: TRBJ1-4; D gene: NA; V gene: TRBV4-3; clone size: NA; CDR3 protein: CASSQSAADEKLFF; CDR3 DNA: TGCGCCAGCAGCCAATCAGCCGCGGATGAAAAACTGTTTTTT
J gene: TRBJ1-1; D gene: NA; V gene: TRBV2; clone size: NA; CDR3 protein: CASSDWVGTEAFF; CDR3 DNA: TGTGCCAGCAGTGATTGGGTTGGCACTGAAGCTTTCTTT
J gene: TRBJ2-7; D gene: NA; V gene: TRBV29-1; clone size: NA; CDR3 protein: CSVGGSPYEQYF; CDR3 DNA: TGCAGCGTTGGTGGCAGCCCCTACGAGCAGTACTTC
J gene: TRBJ1-2; D gene: TRBD1; V gene: TRBV7-2; clone size: NA; CDR3 protein: CASSRDREAGGYTF; CDR3 DNA: TGTGCCAGCAGCCGGGACAGGGAAGCTGGTGGCTACACCTTC
J gene: TRBJ2-6; D gene: NA; V gene: TRBV7-9; clone size: NA; CDR3 protein: CASSQDLKGSGANVLTF; CDR3 DNA: TGCGCCAGCAGCCAAGATCTGAAGGGCTCTGGGGCCAACGTCCTGACTTTC
J gene: TRBJ1-4; D gene: TRBD1; V gene: TRBV19; clone size: NA; CDR3 protein: CASSTTGTEVSAANEKLFF; CDR3 DNA: TGTGCCAGTAGTACGACTGGGACAGAGGTATCCGCCGCTAATGAAAAACTGTTTTTT
J gene: TRBJ2-1; D gene: TRBD2; V gene: TRBV29-1; clone size: NA; CDR3 protein: CSVEDFVRRASGGSYNEQFF; CDR3 DNA: TGCAGCGTTGAAGATTTCGTCCGTCGGGCTAGCGGGGGATCCTACAATGAGCAGTTCTTC
J gene: TRBJ1-1; D gene: NA; V gene: TRBV6-5; clone size: NA; CDR3 protein: CASSYSPRFEAFF; CDR3 DNA: TGTGCCAGCAGTTACAGCCCTAGGTTCGAAGCTTTCTTT
J gene: TRBJ1-2; D gene: NA; V gene: TRBV2; clone size: NA; CDR3 protein: CAWSRKADGNYGYTF; CDR3 DNA: TGTGCCTGGTCCCGCAAAGCTGACGGAAACTATGGCTACACCTTC
J gene: TRBJ1-3; D gene: NA; V gene: TRBV4-3; clone size: NA; CDR3 protein: CASSQEGQGWGLSGNTIYF; CDR3 DNA: TGCGCCAGCAGCCAAGAAGGGCAAGGCTGGGGACTCTCTGGAAACACCATATATTTT
J gene: TRBJ1-1; D gene: NA; V gene: TRBV4-1; clone size: NA; CDR3 protein: CASSFPGAGTEAFF; CDR3 DNA: TGCGCCAGCAGCTTCCCTGGGGCCGGCACTGAAGCTTTCTTT
J gene: TRBJ2-3; D gene: NA; V gene: TRBV6-6; clone size: NA; CDR3 protein: CASSAYAGRYTQYF; CDR3 DNA: TGTGCCAGCAGTGCATACGCGGGACGGTATACGCAGTATTTT
J gene: TRBJ2-1; D gene: TRBD1; V gene: TRBV11-2; clone size: NA; CDR3 protein: CASSLEGTGYNEQFF; CDR3 DNA: TGTGCCAGCAGCTTAGAGGGGACAGGGTACAATGAGCAGTTCTTC
J gene: TRBJ1-2; D gene: TRBD1; V gene: TRBV6-1; clone size: NA; CDR3 protein: CASSGKDRVNYGYTF; CDR3 DNA: TGTGCCAGCAGCGGGAAGGACAGGGTAAACTATGGCTACACCTTC
J gene: TRBJ2-2; D gene: NA; V gene: TRBV7-6; clone size: NA; CDR3 protein: CASSLSRAPNTGELFF; CDR3 DNA: TGTGCCAGCAGCTTATCCCGTGCGCCCAACACCGGGGAGCTGTTTTTT
J gene: TRBJ2-1; D gene: NA; V gene: TRBV5-4; clone size: NA; CDR3 protein: CASSFSTGDVFNEQFF; CDR3 DNA: TGTGCCAGCAGCTTTTCGACAGGCGACGTCTTCAATGAGCAGTTCTTC
J gene: TRBJ1-5; D gene: NA; V gene: TRBV19; clone size: NA; CDR3 protein: CASSLPFIPAVRGDQPQHF; CDR3 DNA: TGTGCCAGTAGTCTTCCCTTCATACCTGCTGTCCGAGGGGATCAGCCCCAGCATTTT
J gene: TRBJ2-1; D gene: TRBD2; V gene: TRBV9; clone size: NA; CDR3 protein: CASSVGSSGGDNEQFF; CDR3 DNA: TGTGCCAGCAGCGTAGGGTCTAGCGGGGGGGACAATGAGCAGTTCTTC
J gene: TRBJ1-1; D gene: TRBD1; V gene: TRBV7-9; clone size: NA; CDR3 protein: CASSSPGTGVTEAFF; CDR3 DNA: TGTGCCAGCAGCTCTCCCGGGACAGGGGTCACTGAAGCTTTCTTT
J gene: TRBJ2-3; D gene: TRBD1; V gene: TRBV5-6; clone size: NA; CDR3 protein: CASSPRWGTASTDTQYF; CDR3 DNA: TGTGCCAGCAGCCCACGGTGGGGGACAGCCAGCACAGATACGCAGTATTTT
J gene: TRBJ2-3; D gene: NA; V gene: TRBV6-6; clone size: once; CDR3 protein: CASSYGPITDTQYF; CDR3 DNA: TGTGCCAGCAGTTACGGGCCTATCACAGATACGCAGTATTTT
J gene: TRBJ2-2; D gene: NA; V gene: TRBV11-1; clone size: NA; CDR3 protein: CASSWRAGELFF; CDR3 DNA: TGTGCCAGCAGCTGGCGGGCCGGGGAGCTGTTTTTT
J gene: TRBJ1-6; D gene: NA; V gene: TRBV9; clone size: NA; CDR3 protein: CASSVAAGPTPNSPLHF; CDR3 DNA: TGTGCCAGCAGCGTAGCGGCAGGGCCTACCCCAAATTCACCCCTCCACTTT
J gene: TRBJ1-1; D gene: NA; V gene: TRBV11-2; clone size: NA; CDR3 protein: CASSLGLTEAFF; CDR3 DNA: TGTGCCAGCAGCTTAGGACTCACTGAAGCTTTCTTT
J gene: TRBJ2-3; D gene: TRBD2; V gene: TRBV11-2; clone size: NA; CDR3 protein: CASTYRSQRGGRYTQYF; CDR3 DNA: TGTGCCAGCACCTATAGAAGCCAGCGGGGGGGCCGATATACGCAGTATTTT
J gene: TRBJ2-3; D gene: NA; V gene: TRBV7-8; clone size: NA; CDR3 protein: CASSPEPGDTQYF; CDR3 DNA: TGTGCCAGCAGCCCAGAACCGGGAGATACGCAGTATTTT
J gene: TRBJ2-5; D gene: NA; V gene: TRBV7-3; clone size: few; CDR3 protein: CASSQGLWETQYF; CDR3 DNA: TGTGCCAGCAGCCAGGGACTTTGGGAGACCCAGTACTTC
J gene: TRBJ2-3; D gene: NA; V gene: TRBV19; clone size: NA; CDR3 protein: CASSIGPDTQYF; CDR3 DNA: TGTGCCAGTAGTATAGGGCCCGATACGCAGTATTTT
J gene: TRBJ2-5; D gene: TRBD2; V gene: TRBV25-1; clone size: once; CDR3 protein: CASSERGGGALETQYF; CDR3 DNA: TGTGCCAGCAGTGAACGGGGCGGGGGGGCCCTTGAGACCCAGTACTTC
J gene: TRBJ2-1; D gene: NA; V gene: TRBV7-9; clone size: NA; CDR3 protein: CASSPLWTLRGQFF; CDR3 DNA: TGTGCCAGCAGCCCCCTATGGACGCTCCGTGGGCAGTTCTTC
J gene: TRBJ2-1; D gene: TRBD1; V gene: TRBV18; clone size: NA; CDR3 protein: CASSRRDREADEQFF; CDR3 DNA: TGTGCCAGCTCACGCCGGGACAGGGAGGCGGATGAGCAGTTCTTC
J gene: TRBJ1-2; D gene: TRBD1; V gene: TRBV30; clone size: NA; CDR3 protein: CAWSASGQRRVVYGYTF; CDR3 DNA: TGTGCCTGGAGTGCCTCGGGACAGAGAAGAGTAGTCTATGGCTACACCTTC